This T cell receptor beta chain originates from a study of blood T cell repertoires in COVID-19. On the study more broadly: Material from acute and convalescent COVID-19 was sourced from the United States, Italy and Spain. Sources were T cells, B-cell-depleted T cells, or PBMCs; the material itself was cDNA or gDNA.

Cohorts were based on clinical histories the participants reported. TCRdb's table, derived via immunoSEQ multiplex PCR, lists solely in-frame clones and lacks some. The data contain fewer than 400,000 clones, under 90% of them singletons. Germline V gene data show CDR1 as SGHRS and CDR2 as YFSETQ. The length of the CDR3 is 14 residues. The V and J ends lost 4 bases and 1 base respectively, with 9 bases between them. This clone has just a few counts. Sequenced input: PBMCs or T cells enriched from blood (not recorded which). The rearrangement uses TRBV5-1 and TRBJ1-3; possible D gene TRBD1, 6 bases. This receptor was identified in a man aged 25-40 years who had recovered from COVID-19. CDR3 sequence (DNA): TGCGCCAGCAGCGATACAGGGTCTGGAAACACCATATATTTT. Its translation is CASSDTGSGNTIYF.